This TCR beta chain was identified in a study of cytomegalovirus exposure and HLA in healthy donors. As concerns this clone: Its antigen is not known.

Study observations and caveats: Owing to their indistinguishability, certain V segments, notably TRBV6-2 and TRBV6-3, were excluded. The study found most TCR sequences rare, yet found some public TCRs in many donors. A later analysis appeared to link common viral pathogens to several of the most significant clusters.

Researchers ran the PCR with 60 Vbeta and 13 Jbeta primers. Sequencing used immunoSEQ multiplex PCR; TCRdb keeps in-frame clones, though not all of them. The sample totals 34,000 or so clones; its top ten clones hold roughly 2%. Trimming shortened V by 5 bases and J by 6 bases, and 11 bases separated the two germline ends. The CDR3 is 12 residues long. The germline CDR1 and CDR2 sequences are SNHLY and FYNNEI. The receptor's source is a woman between 40 and 55 years old in good health and CMV-seropositive. The sequenced material came from PBMCs. The J gene is TRBJ2-7, the V gene TRBV2, with D tentatively TRBD2 (5 bases). The DNA of the CDR3 is TGTGCCAGCAGTAGGACTGGCACCGAGCAGTACTTC. Translation gives CASSRTGTEQYF. Full variable domain (remainder filled in from reference TRBV2 and TRBJ2-7): EPEVTQTPSHQVTQMGQEVILRCVPISNHLYFYWYRQILGQKVEFLVSFYNNEISEKSEIFDDQFSVERPDGSNFTLKIRSTKLEDSAMYFCASSRTGTEQYFGPGTRLTVT.